This T cell receptor (beta chain) was sequenced during a study of CD8 T cells in Susac syndrome. Study-wide results and limits: CD4+ T cell repertoires in Susac syndrome lacked clonal expansion.

Patients with Susac syndrome met diagnostic criteria defined recently for definite or probable disease. TEMRA cells were FACS-enriched, and CD8+ and CD4+ T cells were isolated negatively. The RNA input was roughly 0.45 to 1 ug, and it was reverse transcribed with random hexamers. The immunoSEQ assay covered 54 Vbeta and 13 Jbeta segments for CDR3. Each CDR3 protein is one row after TCRdb ran MiXCR on the immunoSEQ multiplex PCR reads. Here the sample spans under 200,000 distinct CDR3 sequences, around 94% being singletons. This clonotype was detected only once. Its specificity is not known. The sequencing sample was made of CD4+ T cells from PBMCs. The clonotype was recovered from a human donor with Susac syndrome.

The CDR3 sequence is CASWGESSYNEQFF. DNA of the CDR3: TGTGCCAGCTGGGGGGAGAGCTCCTACAATGAGCAGTTCTTC. V gene TRBV25-1 combines with J gene TRBJ2-1; D perhaps matches TRBD2 (6 bases). In germline, CDR1 is MGHDK, CDR2 SYGVNS. The V end lost 8 bases, the J end lost 0 bases, and 11 bases lay between the germline ends. The CDR3 sequence is 14 residues long.